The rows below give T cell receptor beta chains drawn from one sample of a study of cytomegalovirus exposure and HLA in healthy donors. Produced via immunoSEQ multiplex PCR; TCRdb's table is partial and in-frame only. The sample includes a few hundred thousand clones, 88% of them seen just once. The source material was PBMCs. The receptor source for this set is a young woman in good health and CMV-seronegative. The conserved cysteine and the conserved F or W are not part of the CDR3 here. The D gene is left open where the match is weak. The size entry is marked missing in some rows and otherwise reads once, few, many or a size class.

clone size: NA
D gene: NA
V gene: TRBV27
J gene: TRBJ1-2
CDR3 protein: ASSPGAPYGYT

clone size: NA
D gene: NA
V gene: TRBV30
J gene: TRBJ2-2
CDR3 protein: AWRRAGGVAGAGELF

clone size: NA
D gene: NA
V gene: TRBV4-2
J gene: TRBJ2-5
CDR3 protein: ASSFLETQY

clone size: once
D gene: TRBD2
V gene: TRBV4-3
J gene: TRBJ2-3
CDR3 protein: ASSQTSGSTDTQY

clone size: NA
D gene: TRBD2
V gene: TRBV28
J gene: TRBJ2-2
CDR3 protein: ASSGGAGSLLTGELF

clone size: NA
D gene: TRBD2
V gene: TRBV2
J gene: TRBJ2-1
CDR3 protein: ASSLAGGSYNEQF

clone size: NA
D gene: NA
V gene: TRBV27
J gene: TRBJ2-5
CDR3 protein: ASSLGGVGETQY

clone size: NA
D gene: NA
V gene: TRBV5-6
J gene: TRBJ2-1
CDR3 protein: ASSPRNSEYNEQF

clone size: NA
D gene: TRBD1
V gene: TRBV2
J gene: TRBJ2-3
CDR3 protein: ASRPGQVLSTDTQY

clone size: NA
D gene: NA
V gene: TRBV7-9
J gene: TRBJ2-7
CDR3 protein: ASSSYSEYEQY

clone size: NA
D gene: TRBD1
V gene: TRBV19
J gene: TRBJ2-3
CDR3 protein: ASSAGTGTGGADTQY

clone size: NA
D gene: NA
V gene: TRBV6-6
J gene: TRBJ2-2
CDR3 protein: ASSHQAGELF

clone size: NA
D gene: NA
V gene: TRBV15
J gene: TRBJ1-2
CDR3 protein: ATSQPSWQGLFYGYT

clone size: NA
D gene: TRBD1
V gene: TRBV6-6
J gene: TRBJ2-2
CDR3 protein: ASSYRTGPGELF